Given below is one TCR beta chain in context. The target antigen is unknown. These data come from a study of T cells expressing NK-cell markers. Study as a whole: Seven sequenced donors out of eight were HCMV-seropositive, one seronegative.

CDR1 SGHRS and CDR2 YFSETQ come from the germline V gene. This CDR3 region has 14 residues. Synthesis of TCR beta cDNA relied on 5'RACE template switching carrying UMIs. TCRdb reprocessed the 5' RACE reads and stores each CDR3 protein as one record, lacking DNA. The sample's table shows roughly 420,000 distinct CDR3 sequences. Study-wide results and caveats: These clonotypes additionally ranked first within the CD3+CD56-NKG2C+ fraction of several donors. Of CD8+ T cells, roughly 1.0-8% belonged to dominant NKG2C+ clonotypes in several donors.

The rearrangement joins TRBV5-1 to TRBJ1-2; TCRdb names TRBD1, which stays unverified in the absence of DNA. The receptor was derived from a woman aged 18 to 75 in good health. Sequencing was carried out using blood T cells: a sorted CD56 or NKG2C T cell subset, CD4+ or CD8+ T cells, or bulk PBMC T cells (not recorded which). This CDR3 reads CASSLSGGDYGYTF.